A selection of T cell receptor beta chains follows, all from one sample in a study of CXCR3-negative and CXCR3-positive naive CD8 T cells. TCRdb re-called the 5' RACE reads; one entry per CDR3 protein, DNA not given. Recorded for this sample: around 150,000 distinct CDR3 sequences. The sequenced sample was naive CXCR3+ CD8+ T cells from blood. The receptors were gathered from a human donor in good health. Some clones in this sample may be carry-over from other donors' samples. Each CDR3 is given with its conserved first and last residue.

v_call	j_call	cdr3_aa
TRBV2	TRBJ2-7	CASSEASGYEQYF
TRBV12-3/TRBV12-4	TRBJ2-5	CASSFFGPGRQETQYF
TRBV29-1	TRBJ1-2	CSALGAGGPGNYGYTF
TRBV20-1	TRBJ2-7	CSARDVRDTYEQYF
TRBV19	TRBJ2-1	CASMGLADNEQFF
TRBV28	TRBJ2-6	CASSLLAESGANVLTF
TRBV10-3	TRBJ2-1	CAISESGGYEQFF
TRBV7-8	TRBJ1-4	CASSSGPAGDEKLFF
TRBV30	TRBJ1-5	CARGDKNSNQPQHF
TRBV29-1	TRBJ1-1	CSVVSGSMNTEALF
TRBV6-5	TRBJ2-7	CASSEGQGFYEQYF
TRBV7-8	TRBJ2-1	CASSTESSGWGYNEQFF
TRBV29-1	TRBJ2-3	CSAQGGLVTDTQYF
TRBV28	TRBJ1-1	CASRPWDRGRSGTEAFF
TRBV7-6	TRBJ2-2	CASSPDRGSTGELFF
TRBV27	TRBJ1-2	CASGARSYGYTF